This is a list of T cell receptor beta chains from one sample in a study of early T cells in non-severe SARS-CoV-2 infection. Each CDR3 protein gets one entry after TCRdb re-called the 5' RACE reads with MiXCR. The profile shows more than 65,000 distinct CDR3 sequences, about an eighth of them singletons. Material: whole blood. These receptors were obtained from an adult who was a healthcare worker with PCR-confirmed SARS-CoV-2 infection or an uninfected control (not recorded which). CDR3s include the opening cysteine and the closing phenylalanine or tryptophan. Each record gives: D gene, J gene, V gene, CDR3 protein. D genes are given only for firm matches.

.,TRBJ1-6,TRBV7-2,CASSSSSKGLGNSPLHF
.,TRBJ1-5,TRBV12-3/TRBV12-4,CARGTLNSRQVPLPQHF
TRBD2,TRBJ2-7,TRBV20-1,CSAFKTSGRKDEQYF
TRBD1,TRBJ2-7,TRBV12-5,CASGPGTGSYEQYF
TRBD1,TRBJ1-1,TRBV6-2/TRBV6-3,CASSRTGGETEAFF
TRBD1,TRBJ2-6,TRBV6-2/TRBV6-3,CASSGTGDSGANVLTF
.,TRBJ2-7,TRBV10-3,CAISESGDSSYEQYF
.,TRBJ1-1,TRBV18,CASSPSIDRSEAFF
.,TRBJ1-1,TRBV5-8,CASSLVGTKDTEAFF
.,TRBJ2-1,TRBV12-3/TRBV12-4,CASSFPMSGFDEQFF
TRBD1,TRBJ1-4,TRBV12-3/TRBV12-4,CASGRDRDVKLFF
.,TRBJ2-6,TRBV6-2/TRBV6-3,CASSYGSSGANVLTF
TRBD2,TRBJ2-1,TRBV6-5,CASRSLAGGPYNEQFF
.,TRBJ2-5,TRBV10-3,CATWDEETQYF
.,TRBJ1-5,TRBV19,CASSPPLNTRGQPQHF
TRBD1,TRBJ1-5,TRBV7-9,CASSLAKTGGRSNQPQHF
TRBD1,TRBJ1-1,TRBV20-1,CSARDQGGSTEAFF
.,TRBJ1-2,TRBV18,CASSPPSGIGYTF
.,TRBJ2-7,TRBV6-5,CANSVGSTYEQYF
.,TRBJ1-4,TRBV29-1,CSVAVYNEKLFF
.,TRBJ2-7,TRBV3-1,CASSQERGEQYF
TRBD2,TRBJ2-1,TRBV5-1,CASSTGLAVTYNEQFF
.,TRBJ2-4,TRBV7-8,CASSLGGQAKNIQYF
TRBD2,TRBJ2-3,TRBV10-3,CAIGGILAGVEDTQYF
.,TRBJ1-5,TRBV6-6,CASSYGQGYQPQHF
TRBD1,TRBJ1-1,TRBV7-9,CASSLDRGDTEAFF
.,TRBJ2-1,TRBV10-3,CAIRGWDEQFF
TRBD1,TRBJ2-5,TRBV24-1,CATSPGQGEQTQYF
.,TRBJ2-1,TRBV6-1,CASSEALGNEQFF
.,TRBJ1-2,TRBV6-5,CASSYSQGYYGYTF
.,TRBJ1-2,TRBV6-5,CASSKGTYGYTF
.,TRBJ2-1,TRBV11-2,CASSLGRGRDRYNEQFF
.,TRBJ1-5,TRBV28,CASRTAVTQHF
TRBD1,TRBJ1-5,TRBV12-3/TRBV12-4,CASSLAQTGGNQPQHF
.,TRBJ2-3,TRBV28,CASFTTGPDTQYF
.,TRBJ2-7,TRBV7-2,CARRGRVSEQYF
.,TRBJ1-4,TRBV28,CASSPRLGEKLFF
.,TRBJ2-2,TRBV29-1,CSARNTGELFF
.,TRBJ1-2,TRBV29-1,CSVEEAGAGGYTF
.,TRBJ1-2,TRBV24-1,CATSDQTVTVLNGYTF
TRBD1,TRBJ2-2,TRBV28,CASKTGGPGELFF
.,TRBJ1-1,TRBV7-9,CASSLDGQGLGTEAFF
TRBD1,TRBJ2-7,TRBV20-1,CSAKNRGQYEQYF
.,TRBJ2-2,TRBV6-4,CASSAGNTGELFF
TRBD1,TRBJ2-5,TRBV10-3,CAISGFNWDRQETQYF
.,TRBJ2-1,TRBV29-1,CSKKTGVGEQFF
.,TRBJ2-2,TRBV7-2,CASSLDRNTGELFF
.,TRBJ2-2,TRBV2,CASRDKYSRAGLFF